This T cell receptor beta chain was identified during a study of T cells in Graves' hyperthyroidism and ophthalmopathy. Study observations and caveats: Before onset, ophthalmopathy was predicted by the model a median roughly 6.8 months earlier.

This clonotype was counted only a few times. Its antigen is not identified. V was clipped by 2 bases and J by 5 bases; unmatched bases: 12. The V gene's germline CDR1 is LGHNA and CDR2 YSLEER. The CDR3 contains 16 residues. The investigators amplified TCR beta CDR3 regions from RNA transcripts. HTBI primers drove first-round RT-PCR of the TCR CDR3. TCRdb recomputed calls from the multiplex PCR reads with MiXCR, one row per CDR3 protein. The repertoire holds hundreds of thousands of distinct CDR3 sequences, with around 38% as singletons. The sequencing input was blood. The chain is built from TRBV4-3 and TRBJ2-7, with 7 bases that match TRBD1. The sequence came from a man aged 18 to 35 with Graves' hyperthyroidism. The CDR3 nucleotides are TGCGCCAGCAGCCAACCTCCTAGACAGGGAGCTAACGAGCAGTACTTC. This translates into CASSQPPRQGANEQYF.